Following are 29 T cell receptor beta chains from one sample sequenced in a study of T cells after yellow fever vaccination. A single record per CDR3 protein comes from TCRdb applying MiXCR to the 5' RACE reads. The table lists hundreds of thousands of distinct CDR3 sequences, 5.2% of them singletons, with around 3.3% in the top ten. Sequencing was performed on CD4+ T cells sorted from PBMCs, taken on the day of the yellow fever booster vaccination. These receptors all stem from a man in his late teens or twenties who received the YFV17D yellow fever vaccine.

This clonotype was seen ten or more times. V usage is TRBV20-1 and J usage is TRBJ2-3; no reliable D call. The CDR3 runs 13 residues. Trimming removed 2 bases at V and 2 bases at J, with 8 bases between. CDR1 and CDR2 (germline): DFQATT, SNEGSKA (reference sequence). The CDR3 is CSARPQNTDTQYF. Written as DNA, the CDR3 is TGCAGTGCTAGACCCCAAAACACAGATACGCAGTATTTT.

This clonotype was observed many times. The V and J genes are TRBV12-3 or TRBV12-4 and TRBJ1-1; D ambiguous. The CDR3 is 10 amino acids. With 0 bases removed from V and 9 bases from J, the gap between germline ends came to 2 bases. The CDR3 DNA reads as TGTGCCAGCAGTTTAGCCCAAGCTTTCTTT. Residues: CASSLAQAFF.

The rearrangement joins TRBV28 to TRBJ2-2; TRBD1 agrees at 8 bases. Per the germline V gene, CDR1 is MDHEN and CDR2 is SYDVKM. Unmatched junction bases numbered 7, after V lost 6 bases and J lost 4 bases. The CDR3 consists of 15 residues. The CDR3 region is CASSTRTGSTGELFF. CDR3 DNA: TGTGCCAGCAGCACCAGGACAGGGAGCACCGGGGAGCTGTTTTTT. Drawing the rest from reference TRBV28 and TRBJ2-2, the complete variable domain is DVKVTQSSRYLVKRTGEKVFLECVQDMDHENMFWYRQDPGLGLRLIYFSYDVKMKEKGDIPEGYSVSREKKERFSLILESASTNQTSMYLCASSTRTGSTGELFFGEGSRLTVL.

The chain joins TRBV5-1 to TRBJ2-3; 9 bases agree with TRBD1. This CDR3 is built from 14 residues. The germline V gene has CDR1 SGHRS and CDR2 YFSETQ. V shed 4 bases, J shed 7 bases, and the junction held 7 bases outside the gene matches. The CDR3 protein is CASSLGQGFNTQYF. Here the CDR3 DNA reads TGCGCCAGCAGCCTGGGACAGGGTTTTAATACGCAGTATTTT.

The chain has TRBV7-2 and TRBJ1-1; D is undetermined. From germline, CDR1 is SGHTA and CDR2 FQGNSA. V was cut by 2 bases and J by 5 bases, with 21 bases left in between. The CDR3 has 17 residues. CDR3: CASSLRASPLGTTEAFF. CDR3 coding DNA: TGTGCCAGCAGCTTAAGGGCCAGTCCCCTCGGCACTACTGAAGCTTTCTTT.

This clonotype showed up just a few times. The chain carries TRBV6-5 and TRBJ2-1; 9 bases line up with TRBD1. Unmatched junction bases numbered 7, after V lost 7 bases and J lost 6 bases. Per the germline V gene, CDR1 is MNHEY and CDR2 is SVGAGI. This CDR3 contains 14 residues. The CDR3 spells CASIRTGASNEQFF. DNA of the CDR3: TGTGCCAGCATTAGGACAGGGGCCTCCAATGAGCAGTTCTTC.

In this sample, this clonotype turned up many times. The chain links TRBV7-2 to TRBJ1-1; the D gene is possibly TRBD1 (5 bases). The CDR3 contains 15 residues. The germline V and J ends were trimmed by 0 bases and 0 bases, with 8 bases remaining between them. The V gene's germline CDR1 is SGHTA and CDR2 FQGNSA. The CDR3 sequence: CASSLAGDLNTEAFF. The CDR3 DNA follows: TGTGCCAGCAGCTTAGCGGGGGACTTGAACACTGAAGCTTTCTTT.

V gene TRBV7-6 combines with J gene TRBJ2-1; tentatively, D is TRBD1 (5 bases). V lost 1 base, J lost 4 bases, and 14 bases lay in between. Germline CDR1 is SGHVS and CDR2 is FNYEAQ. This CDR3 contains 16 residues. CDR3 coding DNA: TGTGCCAGCAGCTTAGAGCAGGGCAGCCTTTACAATGAGCAGTTCTTC. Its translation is CASSLEQGSLYNEQFF. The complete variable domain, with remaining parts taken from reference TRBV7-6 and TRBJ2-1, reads GAGVSQSPRYKVTKRGQDVALRCDPISGHVSLYWYRQALGQGPEFLTYFNYEAQQDKSGLPNDRFSAERPEGSISTLTIQRTEQRDSAMYRCASSLEQGSLYNEQFFGPGTRLTVL.

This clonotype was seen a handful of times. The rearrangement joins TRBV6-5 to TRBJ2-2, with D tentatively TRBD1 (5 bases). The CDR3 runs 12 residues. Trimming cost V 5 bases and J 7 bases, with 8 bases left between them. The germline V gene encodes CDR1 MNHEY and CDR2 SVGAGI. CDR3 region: CASSQGHGELFF. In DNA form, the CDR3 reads TGTGCCAGCAGTCAGGGCCACGGGGAGCTGTTTTTT.

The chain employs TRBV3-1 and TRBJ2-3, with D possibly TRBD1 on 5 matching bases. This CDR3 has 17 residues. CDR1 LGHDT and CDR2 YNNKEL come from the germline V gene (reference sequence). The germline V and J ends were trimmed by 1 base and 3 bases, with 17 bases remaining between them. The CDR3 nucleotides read TGTGCCAGCAGCCAAGTAGTGGGTTACAGGCTGACAGATACGCAGTATTTT. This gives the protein CASSQVVGYRLTDTQYF.

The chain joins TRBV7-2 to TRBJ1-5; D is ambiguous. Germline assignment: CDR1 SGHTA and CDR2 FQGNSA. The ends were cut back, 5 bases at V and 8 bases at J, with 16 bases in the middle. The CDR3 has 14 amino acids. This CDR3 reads CASSPMVGMEPQHF. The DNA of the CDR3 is TGTGCCAGCAGCCCCATGGTGGGTATGGAGCCCCAGCATTTT. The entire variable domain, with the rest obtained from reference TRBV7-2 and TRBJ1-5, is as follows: GAGVSQSPSNKVTEKGKDVELRCDPISGHTALYWYRQSLGQGLEFLIYFQGNSAPDKSGLPSDRFSAERTGGSVSTLTIQRTQQEDSAVYLCASSPMVGMEPQHFGDGTRLSIL.

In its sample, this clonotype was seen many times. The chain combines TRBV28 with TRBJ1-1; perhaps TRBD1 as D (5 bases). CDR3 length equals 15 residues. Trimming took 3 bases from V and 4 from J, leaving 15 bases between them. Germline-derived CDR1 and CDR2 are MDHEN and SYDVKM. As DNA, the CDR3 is TGTGCCAGCAGTTTGCCGTGGGGGGTACGCACTGAAGCTTTCTTT. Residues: CASSLPWGVRTEAFF.

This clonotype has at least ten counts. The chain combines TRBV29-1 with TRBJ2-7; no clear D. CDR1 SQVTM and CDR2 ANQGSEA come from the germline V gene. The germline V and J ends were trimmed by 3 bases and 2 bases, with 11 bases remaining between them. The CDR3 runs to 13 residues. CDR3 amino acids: CSVEPAGTYEQYF. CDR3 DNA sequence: TGCAGCGTTGAGCCCGCAGGAACCTACGAGCAGTACTTC.

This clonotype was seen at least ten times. CDR3 residues: CASSQGARDDNEQFF. The CDR3 DNA follows: TGTGCCAGCAGCCAAGGCGCTAGGGACGACAATGAGCAGTTCTTC. This chain connects TRBV4-2 to TRBJ2-1; either TRBD1 or TRBD2 may fit D (5 bases each). Trimming took 1 base from V and 5 from J, leaving 12 bases between them. Looked up from germline, CDR1 is LGHNA and CDR2 is YNFKEQ. There are 15 residues in the CDR3.

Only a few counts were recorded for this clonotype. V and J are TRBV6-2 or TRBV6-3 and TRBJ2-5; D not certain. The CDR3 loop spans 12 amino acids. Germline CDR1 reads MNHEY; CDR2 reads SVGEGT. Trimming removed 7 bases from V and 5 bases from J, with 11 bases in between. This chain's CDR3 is CASNSGRETQYF. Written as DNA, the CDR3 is TGTGCCAGCAACTCCGGGCGGGAGACCCAGTACTTC.

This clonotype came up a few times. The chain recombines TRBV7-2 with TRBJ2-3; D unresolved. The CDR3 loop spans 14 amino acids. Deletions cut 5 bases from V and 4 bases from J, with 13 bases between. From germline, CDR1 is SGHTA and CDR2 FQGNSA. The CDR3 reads CASSPNYGADTQYF. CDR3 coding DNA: TGTGCCAGCAGCCCAAACTACGGTGCAGATACGCAGTATTTT.

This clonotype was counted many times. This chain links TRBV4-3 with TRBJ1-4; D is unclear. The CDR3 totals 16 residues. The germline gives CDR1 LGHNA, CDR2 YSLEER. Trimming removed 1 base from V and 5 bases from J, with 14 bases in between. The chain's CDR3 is CASSQAVTKPNEKLFF. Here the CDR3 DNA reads TGCGCCAGCAGCCAAGCGGTAACTAAACCCAATGAAAAACTGTTTTTT.

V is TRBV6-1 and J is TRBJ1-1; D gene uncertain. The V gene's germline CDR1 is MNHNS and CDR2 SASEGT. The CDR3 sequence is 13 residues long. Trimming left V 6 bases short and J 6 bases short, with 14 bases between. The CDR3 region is CASRVRAGSEAFF. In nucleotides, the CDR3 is TGTGCCAGCAGGGTCCGAGCTGGCTCTGAAGCTTTCTTT.

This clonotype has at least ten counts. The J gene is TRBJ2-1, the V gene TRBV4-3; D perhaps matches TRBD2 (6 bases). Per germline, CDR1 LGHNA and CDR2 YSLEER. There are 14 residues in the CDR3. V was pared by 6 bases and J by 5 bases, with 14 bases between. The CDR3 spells CASSTSWLDNEQFF. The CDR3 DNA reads TGCGCCAGCAGTACTAGCTGGTTGGACAATGAGCAGTTCTTC.

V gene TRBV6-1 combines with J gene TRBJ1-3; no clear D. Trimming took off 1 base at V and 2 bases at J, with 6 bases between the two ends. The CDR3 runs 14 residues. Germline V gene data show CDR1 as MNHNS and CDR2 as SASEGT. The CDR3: CASSEGSAGNTIYF. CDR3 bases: TGTGCCAGCAGTGAAGGCAGTGCTGGAAACACCATATATTTT.

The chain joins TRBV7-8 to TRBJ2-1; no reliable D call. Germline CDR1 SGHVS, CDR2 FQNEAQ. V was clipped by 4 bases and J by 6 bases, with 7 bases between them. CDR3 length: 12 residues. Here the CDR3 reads CASSSIGNEQFF. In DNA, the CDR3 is TGTGCCAGCAGCTCCATAGGCAATGAGCAGTTCTTC.

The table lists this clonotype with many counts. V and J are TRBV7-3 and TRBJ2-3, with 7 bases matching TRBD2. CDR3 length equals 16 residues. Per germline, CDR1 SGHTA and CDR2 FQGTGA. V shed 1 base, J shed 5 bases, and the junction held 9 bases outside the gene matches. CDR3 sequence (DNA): TGTGCCAGCAGCTTAAATTCCCGGGGGGTGAGAGATACGCAGTATTTT. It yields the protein CASSLNSRGVRDTQYF.

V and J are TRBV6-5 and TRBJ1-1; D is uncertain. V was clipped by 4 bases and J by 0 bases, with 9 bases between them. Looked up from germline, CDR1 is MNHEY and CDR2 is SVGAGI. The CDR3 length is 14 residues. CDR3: CASSSPSMNTEAFF. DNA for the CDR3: TGTGCCAGCAGTTCACCGAGTATGAACACTGAAGCTTTCTTT.

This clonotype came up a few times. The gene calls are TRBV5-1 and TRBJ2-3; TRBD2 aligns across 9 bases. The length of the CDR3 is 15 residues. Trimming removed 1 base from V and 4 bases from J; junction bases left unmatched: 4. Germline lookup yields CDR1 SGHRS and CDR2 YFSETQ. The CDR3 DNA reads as TGCGCCAGCAGCTTGCGCGGGGGGGCAGCAGATACGCAGTATTTT. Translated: CASSLRGGAADTQYF.

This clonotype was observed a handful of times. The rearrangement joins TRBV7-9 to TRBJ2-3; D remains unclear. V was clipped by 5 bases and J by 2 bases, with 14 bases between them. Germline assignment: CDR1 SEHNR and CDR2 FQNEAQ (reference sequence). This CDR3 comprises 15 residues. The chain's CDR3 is CASSHATEFTDTQYF. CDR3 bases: TGTGCCAGCAGCCACGCGACGGAATTCACAGATACGCAGTATTTT. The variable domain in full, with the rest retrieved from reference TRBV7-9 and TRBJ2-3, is DTGVSQNPRHKITKRGQNVTFRCDPISEHNRLYWYRQTLGQGPEFLTYFQNEAQLEKSRLLSDRFSAERPKGSFSTLEIQRTEQGDSAMYLCASSHATEFTDTQYFGPGTRLTVL.

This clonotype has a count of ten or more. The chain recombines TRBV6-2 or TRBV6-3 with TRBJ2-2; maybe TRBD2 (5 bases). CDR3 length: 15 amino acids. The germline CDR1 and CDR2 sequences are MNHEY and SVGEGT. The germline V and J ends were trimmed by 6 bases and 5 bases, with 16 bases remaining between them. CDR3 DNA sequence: TGTGCCAGCAGCCCTCCCAGCGGCCCGACCGGGGAGCTGTTTTTT. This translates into CASSPPSGPTGELFF.

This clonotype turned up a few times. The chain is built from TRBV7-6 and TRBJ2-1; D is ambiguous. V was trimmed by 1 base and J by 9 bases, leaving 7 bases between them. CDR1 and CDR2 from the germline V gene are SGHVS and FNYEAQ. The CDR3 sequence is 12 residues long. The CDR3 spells CASSLDLSEQFF. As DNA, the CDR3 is TGTGCCAGCAGCTTAGATTTGAGTGAGCAGTTCTTC.

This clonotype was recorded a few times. The CDR3 here is CSARNRALDGYTF. For the CDR3, the DNA is TGCAGTGCTAGGAACAGGGCCCTAGATGGCTACACCTTC. The chain joins TRBV20-1 to TRBJ1-2; D is perhaps TRBD1 (6 bases). Germline CDR1 and CDR2: DFQATT and SNEGSKA (reference sequence). This CDR3 is built from 13 residues. Trimming pared 3 bases from V and 6 bases from J, leaving 14 bases between.

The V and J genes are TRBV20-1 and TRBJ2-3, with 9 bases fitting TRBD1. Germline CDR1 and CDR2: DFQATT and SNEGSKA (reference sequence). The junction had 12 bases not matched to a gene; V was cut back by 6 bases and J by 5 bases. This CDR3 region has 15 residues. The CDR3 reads CSAIDRGNFGDTQYF. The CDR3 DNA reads TGCAGTGCCATTGACAGGGGGAATTTTGGAGATACGCAGTATTTT.